This T cell receptor beta chain was observed in a study of cytomegalovirus exposure and HLA in healthy donors. The length of the CDR3 is 15 residues. Germline CDR1 reads KGHSH; CDR2 reads LQKENI. V lost 3 bases, J lost 8 bases, and 16 bases lay in between. PCR involved 60 Vbeta and 13 Jbeta primers. Clones were sequenced by immunoSEQ multiplex PCR, and TCRdb holds only the in-frame ones, with some missing. The repertoire holds 37,000 or so clones, with roughly 81% as singletons. The receptor was isolated from a woman aged 40 to 55 in good health and CMV-seronegative. The V gene is TRBV18, the J gene TRBJ1-4; weak D call: TRBD1 (6 bases). Material for sequencing was PBMCs. CDR3: CASSPGRGGVEKLFF. The CDR3 DNA follows: TGTGCCAGCTCACCCGGCAGGGGCGGTGTCGAAAAACTGTTTTTT.